This T cell receptor beta chain was obtained from a study of T cells after yellow fever vaccination. This clonotype was counted ten times or more. The antigen is not known. Germline trimming cut 8 bases from V and 4 bases from J; bases unmatched to any gene: 7. The CDR3 is made up of 15 amino acids. TCRdb re-called the 5' RACE reads with MiXCR, one entry per CDR3 protein. The sample yields roughly 150,000 distinct CDR3 sequences, more than 6.5% seen once. Study-level findings and limits: Abundant bulk-population clonotypes could contaminate the FACS-sorted repertoires. A weaker but faster secondary response was observed, peaking on day 5 versus 15.

The chain combines TRBV12-3 or TRBV12-4 with TRBJ2-7, with 14 nucleotides matching TRBD2. Sequenced material: CD4+ T cells sorted from PBMCs, taken 10 days after the yellow fever booster vaccination. The receptor was derived from a man younger than 45 who received the YFV17D yellow fever vaccine. CDR3 in DNA: TGTGCCAGCCGCCAGGGGACTAGCGGGAGTTACGAGCAGTACTTC. Translated: CASRQGTSGSYEQYF.